This T cell receptor beta chain originates from a study of T cells in Graves' hyperthyroidism and ophthalmopathy. The germline V gene has CDR1 MDHEN and CDR2 SYDVKM. This CDR3 contains 15 residues. Between the trimmed V and J ends, which lost 3 bases and 1 base, there was a span of 12 bases. This clonotype was found a few times. The TCR beta CDR3 regions underwent amplification using RNA transcripts as the source. Using the HTBI primer set, a first-round RT-PCR was run on the TCR CDR3. TCRdb reanalysed the multiplex PCR reads using MiXCR and keeps one entry per CDR3 protein. This table holds hundreds of thousands of distinct CDR3 sequences, approximately 23% found once. Subjects with ophthalmopathy showed a Clinical Activity Score no lower than 3, a NOSPECS grade no lower than 4, and a duration shorter than 3 months.

The chain carries TRBV28 and TRBJ1-1, with a possible D match to TRBD1 (5 bases). The sequencing sample was made of blood. The clonotype originates from a woman between 70 and 85 years old with Graves' ophthalmopathy. The CDR3 region is CASSFIWDGNTEAFF. The DNA of the CDR3 is TGTGCCAGCAGTTTCATTTGGGACGGGAACACTGAAGCTTTCTTT.